This T cell receptor beta chain was captured in a study of blood T cell repertoires in COVID-19. A COVID-19 case had been met by exposed participants during the 2 weeks before study entry. In the authors' methods: Nucleated cell counts were estimated from reference gene primer amplification. Assay: immunoSEQ multiplex PCR; the TCRdb copy retains only in-frame clones and omits some. Clonal size and the V and J genes are those of that table, whereas D and trimming came from the DNA. Of under 300,000 clones in the sample, about 87% are singletons; the top ten hold 3.1%. Looked up from germline, CDR1 is MNHEY and CDR2 is SMNVEV (reference sequence). The CDR3 loop spans 15 amino acids. The V and J ends lost 3 bases and 0 bases respectively, with 11 bases between them.

J is TRBJ1-1 and V is TRBV27; D might be TRBD1 (5 bases). The TCR was taken from a woman in her 40s who had been exposed to COVID-19. The sample was PBMCs or T cells enriched from blood (not recorded which). The CDR3: CASSFPGVMNTEAFF. CDR3 bases: TGTGCCAGCAGTTTTCCGGGGGTCATGAACACTGAAGCTTTCTTT.